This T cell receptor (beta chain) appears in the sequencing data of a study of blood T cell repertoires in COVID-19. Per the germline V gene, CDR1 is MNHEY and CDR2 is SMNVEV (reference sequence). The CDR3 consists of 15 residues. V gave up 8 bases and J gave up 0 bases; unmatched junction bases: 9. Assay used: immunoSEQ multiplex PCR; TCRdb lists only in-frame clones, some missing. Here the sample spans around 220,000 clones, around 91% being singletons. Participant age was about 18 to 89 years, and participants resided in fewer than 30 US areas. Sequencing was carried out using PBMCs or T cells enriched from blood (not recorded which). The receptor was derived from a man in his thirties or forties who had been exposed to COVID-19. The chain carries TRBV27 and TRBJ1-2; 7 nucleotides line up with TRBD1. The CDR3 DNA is TGTGCCAGCCGCCCCGGGACAGCTTCTAACTATGGCTACACCTTC. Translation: CASRPGTASNYGYTF.